Sequencing of this T cell receptor (beta chain) was carried out in a study of Graves' ophthalmopathy and Graves' hyperthyroidism. General observations from the study: This model predicted ophthalmopathy progression (sensitivity 60% to 71%, specificity around 72%).

This CDR3 is built from 11 residues. Germline V CDR1 and CDR2: SQVTM, ANQGSEA. V was clipped by 6 bases and J by 6 bases, with 11 bases between them. Using RNA transcripts, the TCR beta CDR3 regions were amplified. First-round RT-PCR employed HTBI primers, with a second-round multiplex PCR after it. TCRdb used MiXCR to reprocess the multiplex PCR reads, holding one entry per CDR3 protein. The sample lists under 350,000 distinct CDR3 sequences; about a sixth were seen once. The table lists this clonotype with many counts. Its target is unknown. The TCR was taken from an adult man with Graves' ophthalmopathy. The chain recombines TRBV29-1 with TRBJ1-2; D is ambiguous. The specimen sequenced was peripheral blood. Here the CDR3 reads CSVSTADGYTF. The CDR3, as DNA: TGCAGCGTCTCGACGGCGGATGGCTACACCTTC.